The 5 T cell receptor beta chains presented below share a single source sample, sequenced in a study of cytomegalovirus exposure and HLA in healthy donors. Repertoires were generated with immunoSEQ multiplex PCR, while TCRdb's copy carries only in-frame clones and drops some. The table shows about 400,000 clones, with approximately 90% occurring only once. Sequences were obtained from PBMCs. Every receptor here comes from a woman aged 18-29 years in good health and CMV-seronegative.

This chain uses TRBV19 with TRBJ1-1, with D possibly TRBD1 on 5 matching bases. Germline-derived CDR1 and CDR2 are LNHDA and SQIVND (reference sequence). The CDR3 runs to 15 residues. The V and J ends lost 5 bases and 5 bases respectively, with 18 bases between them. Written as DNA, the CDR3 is TGTGCCAGTAGTGAAGGGGACTACATCGGGACTGAAGCTTTCTTT. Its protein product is CASSEGDYIGTEAFF. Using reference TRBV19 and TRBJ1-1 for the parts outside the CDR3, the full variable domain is DGGITQSPKYLFRKEGQNVTLSCEQNLNHDAMYWYRQDPGQGLRLIYYSQIVNDFQKGDIAEGYSVSREKKESFPLTVTSAQKNPTAFYLCASSEGDYIGTEAFFGQGTRLTVV.

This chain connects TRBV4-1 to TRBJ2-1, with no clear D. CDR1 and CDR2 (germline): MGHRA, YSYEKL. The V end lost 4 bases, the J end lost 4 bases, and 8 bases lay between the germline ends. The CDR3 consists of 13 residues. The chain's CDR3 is CASSLLRYNEQFF. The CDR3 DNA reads TGCGCCAGCAGCCTCCTCAGATACAATGAGCAGTTCTTC.

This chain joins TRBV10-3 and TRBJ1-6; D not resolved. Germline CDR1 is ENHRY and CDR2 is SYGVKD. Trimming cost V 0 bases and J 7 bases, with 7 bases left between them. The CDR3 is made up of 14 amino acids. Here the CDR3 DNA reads TGTGCCATCAGTGAGTCATCGGGGAATTCACCCCTCCACTTT. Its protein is CAISESSGNSPLHF.

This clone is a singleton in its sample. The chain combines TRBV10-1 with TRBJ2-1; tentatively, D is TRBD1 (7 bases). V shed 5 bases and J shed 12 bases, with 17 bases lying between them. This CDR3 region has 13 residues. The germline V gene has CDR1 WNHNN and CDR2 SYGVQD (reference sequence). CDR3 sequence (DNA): TGCGCCAGCAGTCGCCTACAGGGGACTGTGCAGTTCTTC. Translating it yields CASSRLQGTVQFF.

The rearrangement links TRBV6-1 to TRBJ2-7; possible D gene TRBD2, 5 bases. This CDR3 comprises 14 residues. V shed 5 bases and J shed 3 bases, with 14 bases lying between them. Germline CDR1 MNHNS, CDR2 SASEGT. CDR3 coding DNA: TGTGCCAGCAGTAACCGGGAATTTCTCTACGAGCAGTACTTC. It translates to CASSNREFLYEQYF.